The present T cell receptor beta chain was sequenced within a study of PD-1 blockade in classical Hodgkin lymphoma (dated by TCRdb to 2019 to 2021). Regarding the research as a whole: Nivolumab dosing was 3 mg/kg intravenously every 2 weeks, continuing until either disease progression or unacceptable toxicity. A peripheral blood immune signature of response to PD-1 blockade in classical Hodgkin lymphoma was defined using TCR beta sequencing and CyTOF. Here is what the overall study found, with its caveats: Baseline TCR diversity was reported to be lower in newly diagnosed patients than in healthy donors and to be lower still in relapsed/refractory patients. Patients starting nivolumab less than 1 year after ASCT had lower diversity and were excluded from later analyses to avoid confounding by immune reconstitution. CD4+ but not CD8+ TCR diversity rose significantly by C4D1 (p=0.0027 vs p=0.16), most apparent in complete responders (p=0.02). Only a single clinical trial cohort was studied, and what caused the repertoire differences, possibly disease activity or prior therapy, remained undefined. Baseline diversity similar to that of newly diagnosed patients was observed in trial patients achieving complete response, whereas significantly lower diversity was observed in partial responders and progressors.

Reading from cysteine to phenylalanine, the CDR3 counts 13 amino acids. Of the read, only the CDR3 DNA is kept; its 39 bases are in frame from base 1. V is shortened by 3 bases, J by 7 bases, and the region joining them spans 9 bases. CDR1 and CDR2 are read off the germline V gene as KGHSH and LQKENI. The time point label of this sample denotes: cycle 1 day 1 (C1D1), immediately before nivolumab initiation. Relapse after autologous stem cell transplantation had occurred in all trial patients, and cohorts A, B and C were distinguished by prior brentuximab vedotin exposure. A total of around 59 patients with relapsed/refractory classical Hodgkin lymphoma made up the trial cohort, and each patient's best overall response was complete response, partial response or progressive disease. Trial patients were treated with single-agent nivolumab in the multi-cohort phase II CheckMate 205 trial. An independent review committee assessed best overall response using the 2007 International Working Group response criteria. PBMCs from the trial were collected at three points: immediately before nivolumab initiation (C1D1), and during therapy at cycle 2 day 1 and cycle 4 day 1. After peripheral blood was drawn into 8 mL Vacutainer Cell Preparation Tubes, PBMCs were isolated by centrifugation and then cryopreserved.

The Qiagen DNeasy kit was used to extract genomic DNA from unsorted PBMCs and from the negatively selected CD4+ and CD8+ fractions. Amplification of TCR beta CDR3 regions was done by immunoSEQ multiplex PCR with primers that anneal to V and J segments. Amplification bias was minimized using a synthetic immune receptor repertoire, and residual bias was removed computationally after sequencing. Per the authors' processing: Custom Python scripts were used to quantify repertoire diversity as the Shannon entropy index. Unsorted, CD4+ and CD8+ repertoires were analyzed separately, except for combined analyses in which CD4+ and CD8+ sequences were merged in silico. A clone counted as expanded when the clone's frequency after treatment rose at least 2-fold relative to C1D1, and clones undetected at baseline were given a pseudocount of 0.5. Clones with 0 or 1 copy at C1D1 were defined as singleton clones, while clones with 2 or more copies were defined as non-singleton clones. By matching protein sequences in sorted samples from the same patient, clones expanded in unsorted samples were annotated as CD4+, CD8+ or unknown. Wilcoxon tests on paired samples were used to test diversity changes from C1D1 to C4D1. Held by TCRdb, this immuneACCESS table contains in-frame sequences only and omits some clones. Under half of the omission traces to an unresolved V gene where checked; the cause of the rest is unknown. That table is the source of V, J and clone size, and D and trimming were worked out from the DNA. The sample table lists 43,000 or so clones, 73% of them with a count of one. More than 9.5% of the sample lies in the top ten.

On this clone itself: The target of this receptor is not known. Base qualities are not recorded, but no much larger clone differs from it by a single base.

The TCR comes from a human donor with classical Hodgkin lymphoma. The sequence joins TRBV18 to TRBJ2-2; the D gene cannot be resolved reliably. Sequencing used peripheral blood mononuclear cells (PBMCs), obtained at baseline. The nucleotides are TGTGCCAGCTCACCGGACGGTGGCGGGGAGCTGTTTTTT. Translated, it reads CASSPDGGGELFF.